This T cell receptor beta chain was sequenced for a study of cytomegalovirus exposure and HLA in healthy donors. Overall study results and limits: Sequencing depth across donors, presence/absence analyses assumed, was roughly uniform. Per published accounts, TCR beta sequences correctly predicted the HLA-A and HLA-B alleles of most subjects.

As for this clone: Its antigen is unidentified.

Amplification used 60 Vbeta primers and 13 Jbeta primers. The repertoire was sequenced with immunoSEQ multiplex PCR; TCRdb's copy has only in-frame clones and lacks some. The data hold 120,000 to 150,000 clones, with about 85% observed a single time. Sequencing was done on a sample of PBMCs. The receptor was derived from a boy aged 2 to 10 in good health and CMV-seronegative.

CDR3 DNA sequence: TGTGCCACCAGCCTATACGAGGAGACCCAGTACTTC. Its protein product is CATSLYEETQYF. The J gene is TRBJ2-5, the V gene TRBV15, with unresolved D. The V gene lost 5 bases and the J gene lost 5 bases, with 9 bases spanning the gap. The germline V gene has CDR1 LNHNV and CDR2 YYDKDF (reference sequence). The CDR3 has 12 amino acids.